This T cell receptor (beta chain) was recovered during a study of CD8 T cells in Susac syndrome. Study outcomes and limitations: Susac CD8+ clonal expansion peaked in TEMRA cells and active patients.

Concerning this clonotype itself: Antigen unknown.

The germline V gene has CDR1 LNHDA and CDR2 SQIVND (reference sequence). CDR3 length equals 11 residues. V lost 2 bases, J lost 8 bases, and 6 bases lay in between. Random hexamers were used to reverse transcribe roughly 0.5 to 1 ug of RNA. Across 54 Vbeta and 13 Jbeta, immunoSEQ multiplex PCR amplified TCR beta CDR3. Each CDR3 protein is one row after TCRdb ran MiXCR on the immunoSEQ multiplex PCR reads. The repertoire holds tens of thousands of distinct CDR3 sequences, with roughly 94% as singletons. Through negative isolation, CD4+ and CD8+ T cells were obtained, while TEMRA cells were enriched using FACS.

The sequence derives from a human donor with Susac syndrome. Material: CD8+ T cells from PBMCs. J is TRBJ1-1 and V is TRBV19; no reliable D call. The CDR3, as DNA: TGTGCCAGTAGTATAAAGACAGAAGCTTTCTTT. Translating gives CASSIKTEAFF.